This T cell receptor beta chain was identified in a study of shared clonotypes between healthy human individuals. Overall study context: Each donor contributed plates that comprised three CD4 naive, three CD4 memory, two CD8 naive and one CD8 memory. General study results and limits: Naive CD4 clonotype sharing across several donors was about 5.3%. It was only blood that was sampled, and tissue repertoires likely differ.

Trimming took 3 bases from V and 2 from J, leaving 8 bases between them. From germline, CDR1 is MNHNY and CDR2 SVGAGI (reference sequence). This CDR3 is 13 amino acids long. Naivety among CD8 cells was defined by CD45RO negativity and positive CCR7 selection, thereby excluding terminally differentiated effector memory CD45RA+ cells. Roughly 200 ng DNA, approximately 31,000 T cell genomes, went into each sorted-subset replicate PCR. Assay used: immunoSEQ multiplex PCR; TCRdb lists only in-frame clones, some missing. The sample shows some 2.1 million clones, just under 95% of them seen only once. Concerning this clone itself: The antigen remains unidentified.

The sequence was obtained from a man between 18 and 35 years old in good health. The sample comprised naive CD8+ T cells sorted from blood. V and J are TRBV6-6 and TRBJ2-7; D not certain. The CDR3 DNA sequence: TGTGCCAGCAGTTATACGGTAGCCTACGAGCAGTACTTC. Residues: CASSYTVAYEQYF.